This is a list of T cell receptor beta chains from one sample in a study of T cell responses to AZD1222 COVID-19 vaccine. Data came from immunoSEQ multiplex PCR; TCRdb stores just in-frame clones and leaves some out. The data show 95,000 to 150,000 clones, with around 87% seen just once and approximately 1.1% held by the top ten. This specimen was peripheral blood, taken on day 0 of AZD1222 vaccination. These receptors originate from an adult in good health. Each CDR3 is given with its conserved first and last residue. The D gene is left open where the match is weak. Rows may omit the clone size; those that give it use once, few, many or a size class.

-	TRBV30	TRBJ2-6	TRBD1	16	TGTGCCTGGATGGGACAGAGCATCTCTGGGGCCAACGTCCTGACTTTC	CAWMGQSISGANVLTF
few	TRBV7-9	TRBJ1-6	-	15	TGTGCCAGCAGCTTAGCGGGCAGGGAGGCTTCACCCCTCCACTTT	CASSLAGREASPLHF
-	TRBV5-1	TRBJ2-2	TRBD2	15	TGCGCCAGCAGCTTGCTAGCGGGGGACACCGGGGAGCTGTTTTTT	CASSLLAGDTGELFF
few	TRBV5-1	TRBJ1-2	TRBD1	13	TGCGCCAGCAGCTTCGGGACAGGGGAAGGCTACACCTTC	CASSFGTGEGYTF
-	TRBV3-1/TRBV3-2	TRBJ2-1	TRBD2	16	TGTGCCAGCAGCCAAGTATCCGGGGGGGTAGGTAATGAGCAGTTCTTC	CASSQVSGGVGNEQFF
-	TRBV6-5	TRBJ2-7	-	13	TGTGCCAGCAGTTACGGGGGTCCCTACGAGCAGTACTTC	CASSYGGPYEQYF
-	TRBV5-1	TRBJ2-1	-	17	TGCGCCAGCAGCCCGGGAGGGGGCCTTAGGTCCTACAATGAGCAGTTCTTC	CASSPGGGLRSYNEQFF
-	TRBV19	TRBJ1-5	-	16	TGTGCCAGTAGTACTGGGGGGTCCTATTGGAATCAGCCCCAGCATTTT	CASSTGGSYWNQPQHF
-	TRBV18	TRBJ2-5	TRBD2	16	TGTGCCAGCTCACCACCGGGACTAGCGGGGCGGGAGACCCAGTACTTC	CASSPPGLAGRETQYF
-	TRBV19	TRBJ1-2	TRBD1	13	TGTGCCAGTAGTATGGGACAGAACTCTGGCTACACCTTC	CASSMGQNSGYTF
few	TRBV7-9	TRBJ2-7	TRBD2	16	TGTGCCAGCAGCTTGCTAGCGGGGGCCCCTTCCTACGAGCAGTACTTC	CASSLLAGAPSYEQYF
-	TRBV4-1	TRBJ2-1	TRBD1	15	TGCGCCAGCAGCGTACAGGGGAACTCCTACAATGAGCAGTTCTTC	CASSVQGNSYNEQFF
-	TRBV7-9	TRBJ1-1	-	16	TGTGCCAGCAGTCGACCGATGGGGGGGTTTATCACTGAAGCTTTCTTT	CASSRPMGGFITEAFF
-	TRBV5-4	TRBJ2-7	TRBD2	15	TGTGCCAGCAGCCCTAGCGGGGGCCGATACTACGAGCAGTACTTC	CASSPSGGRYYEQYF
-	TRBV6-2/TRBV6-3	TRBJ2-5	-	16	TGTGCCAGCAGTTACCTACGGATGTTGTACCAAGAGACCCAGTACTTC	CASSYLRMLYQETQYF
-	TRBV5-1	TRBJ1-1	-	15	TGCGCCAGCAGCTTGGATCGGGGGGAATTGGGTGAAGCTTTCTTT	CASSLDRGELGEAFF
-	TRBV3-1/TRBV3-2	TRBJ1-4	-	15	TGTGCCAGCAGCCAAGAGACGGGGGCGGCTGAAAAACTGTTTTTT	CASSQETGAAEKLFF
once	TRBV6-5	TRBJ2-2	-	15	TGTGCCAGCAGCAAGGACACGGCGAACACCGGGGAGCTGTTTTTT	CASSKDTANTGELFF
-	TRBV18	TRBJ2-1	-	15	TGTGCCAGCTCAAAGCAACAGGAGAACTACAATGAGCAGTTCTTC	CASSKQQENYNEQFF
-	TRBV19	TRBJ1-6	TRBD1	16	TGTGCCAGTTCCCTCAAGACAGGGGCGGTTCGTTCACCCCTCCACTTT	CASSLKTGAVRSPLHF
-	TRBV6-5	TRBJ2-3	-	14	TGTGCCTTGGAGCTGGGTGATAGCACAGATACGCAGTATTTT	CALELGDSTDTQYF
-	TRBV7-2	TRBJ2-1	TRBD2	15	TGTGCCAGCAGCCCTGTAGCGGGTCCTTACAATGAGCAGTTCTTC	CASSPVAGPYNEQFF
-	TRBV5-4	TRBJ2-7	TRBD2	13	TGTGCCAGCAGCCCGTGGGGGGGCTACGAGCAGTACTTC	CASSPWGGYEQYF
-	TRBV20-1	TRBJ1-6	-	11	TGCAGTGCTGATGGGGGGCGAGCCCTCCACTTT	CSADGGRALHF
few	TRBV3-1/TRBV3-2	TRBJ1-5	-	15	TGTGCCAGCAGCCAAGGGGGGGCTCTATATCAGCCCCAGCATTTT	CASSQGGALYQPQHF
few	TRBV4-2	TRBJ2-6	-	17	TGTGCCAGCAGCCAAGAAGGGGCCTCCTCTGGGGCCAACGTCCTGACTTTC	CASSQEGASSGANVLTF
-	TRBV29-1	TRBJ1-1	-	13	TGCAGCGGGGCACAGTGGATGAACACTGAAGCTTTCTTT	CSGAQWMNTEAFF
-	TRBV5-1	TRBJ2-7	TRBD1	16	TGCGCCAGCAGCTTGGGAGGGACAGGGGCCGTTTACGAGCAGTACTTC	CASSLGGTGAVYEQYF
-	TRBV10-1	TRBJ2-5	TRBD2	18	TGCGCCAGCAGTGAGTCCGGCCGAACTAGCGGGTTTCAAGAGACCCAGTACTTC	CASSESGRTSGFQETQYF
-	TRBV3-1/TRBV3-2	TRBJ1-5	-	15	TGTGCCAGCAGCCAAAGTGTCGGGAGACCTCAGCCCCAGCATTTT	CASSQSVGRPQPQHF
-	TRBV19	TRBJ2-7	TRBD1	13	TGTGCCAGTAGTATTCTAGGACAGGGCGAGCAGTACTTC	CASSILGQGEQYF
-	TRBV18	TRBJ1-1	-	15	TGTGCCAGCTCACCTCGCCGAGCCTTTGGCTCTGAAGCTTTCTTT	CASSPRRAFGSEAFF
-	TRBV18	TRBJ1-5	TRBD1	14	TGTGCCAGCTCACTAACAGGGGGGGATCAGCCCCAGCATTTT	CASSLTGGDQPQHF
few	TRBV28	TRBJ1-1	-	17	TGTGCCAGCAGTTTCCTGGGGCAGGGTATGGGGAACACTGAAGCTTTCTTT	CASSFLGQGMGNTEAFF
-	TRBV11-2	TRBJ1-1	-	14	TGTGCCAGCAGCTTGCAGACAGGGAACACTGAAGCTTTCTTT	CASSLQTGNTEAFF
-	TRBV4-1	TRBJ2-3	-	15	TGCGCCAGCAGCCAAGATGGGGCTAGCACAGATACGCAGTATTTT	CASSQDGASTDTQYF
-	TRBV7-8	TRBJ2-1	-	19	TGTGCCAGCAGCTCCCCCCGCGGGTCCGCGGGGGCAGGTTACAATGAGCAGTTCTTC	CASSSPRGSAGAGYNEQFF
-	TRBV24-1	TRBJ1-6	TRBD1	17	TGTGCCACCAGTGATCCAGACAGGGGGTCCGACGGTTCACCCCTCCACTTT	CATSDPDRGSDGSPLHF
-	TRBV9	TRBJ2-5	-	15	TGTGCCAGCAGCTCTAGCGCCCCGGCCTGGGAGACCCAGTACTTC	CASSSSAPAWETQYF
-	TRBV2	TRBJ1-1	-	15	TGTGCCAGCAGTGAAGAAGGCGCTGTGAACACTGAAGCTTTCTTT	CASSEEGAVNTEAFF
-	TRBV5-1	TRBJ2-2	TRBD1	15	TGCGCCAGCCAACGACAGGGCACGAACACCGGGGAGCTGTTTTTT	CASQRQGTNTGELFF
once	TRBV11-3	TRBJ2-1	-	15	TGTGCCAGCAGCGCCTCCGGAGGGGGGCACAATGAGCAGTTCTTC	CASSASGGGHNEQFF
-	TRBV9	TRBJ1-1	TRBD1	15	TGTGCCAGCAGCGTACCCGGGACAGTCAACACTGAAGCTTTCTTT	CASSVPGTVNTEAFF
-	TRBV10-3	TRBJ2-1	-	12	TGTGCCATCAGTCGAGAAGCTACTGAGCAGTTCTTC	CAISREATEQFF
once	TRBV7-7	TRBJ2-3	TRBD2	17	TGTGCCAGCAGCCCCGGCGGGGGTATTACCACCACAGATACGCAGTATTTT	CASSPGGGITTTDTQYF
-	TRBV15	TRBJ2-2	-	14	TGTGCCACCAGCAATGAACTACGACCCGGGGAGCTGTTTTTT	CATSNELRPGELFF
few	TRBV2	TRBJ2-1	-	15	TGTGCCAGCAGTTATTGGGGGGTCGGGTTCGATGAGCAGTTCTTC	CASSYWGVGFDEQFF
-	TRBV5-3	TRBJ2-5	-	13	TGTGCCAGAAGGGCAAACTCGCAGGAGACCCAGTACTTC	CARRANSQETQYF
-	TRBV12-3/TRBV12-4	TRBJ1-5	-	12	TGTGCCAGCAGTTTTATCCCCCAGCCCCAGCATTTT	CASSFIPQPQHF
-	TRBV30	TRBJ1-6	TRBD1	16	TGTGCCTGGATGCCAGTCGATGGGACAGGGGGTCCACCCCTCCACTTT	CAWMPVDGTGGPPLHF
-	TRBV6-5	TRBJ2-7	-	15	TGTGCCAGCAGTTACTCGAGCATCTACTCCTACGAGCAGTACTTC	CASSYSSIYSYEQYF
-	TRBV20-1	TRBJ1-1	-	14	TGCAGTGCTAGTCGCGGGTTGGCGAACACTGAAGCTTTCTTT	CSASRGLANTEAFF
-	TRBV9	TRBJ2-3	-	12	TGTGCCAGCAGCGCATGGACAGATACGCAGTATTTT	CASSAWTDTQYF
-	TRBV5-4	TRBJ1-2	-	13	TGTGCCAGCAGCTTGTCCCTCATGGGGGGCTACACCTTC	CASSLSLMGGYTF
once	TRBV14	TRBJ2-1	-	15	TGTGCCAGCAGCCCCCCGGCAGGATTGTGGAATGAGCAGTTCTTC	CASSPPAGLWNEQFF
-	TRBV7-7	TRBJ2-3	TRBD1	14	TGTGCCAGCAGTCCGGGACAGGACACAGATACGCAGTATTTT	CASSPGQDTDTQYF
few	TRBV14	TRBJ2-7	-	17	TGTGCCAGCAGCCAAGATTTATCGCCAGGGTATTCCTACGAGCAGTACTTC	CASSQDLSPGYSYEQYF
-	TRBV5-4	TRBJ2-2	TRBD1	15	TGTGCCAGCAGCTTCGGACAGGGGCACACCGGGGAGCTGTTTTTT	CASSFGQGHTGELFF
-	TRBV5-1	TRBJ2-3	-	13	TGCGCCAGTGCTGAGCCGGGCACAGATACGCAGTATTTT	CASAEPGTDTQYF